These T cell receptor beta chains were read from a single sample in a study of patients and donors after allogeneic stem cell transplantation. TCRdb passed the RT-PCR reads through MiXCR, listing each CDR3 protein once. Here the sample spans roughly 940,000 distinct CDR3 sequences, more than 15% being singletons. The material sequenced was blood, either unsorted or a sorted T cell fraction (not recorded which). The receptors shown here come from a human donor who was either an allogeneic HSCT recipient or a stem cell or donor lymphocyte infusion donor (not recorded which). It is not recorded whose cells these are; they may come from a transplant donor. Each CDR3 is given with its conserved first and last residue. D genes are given only for firm matches. The size field is filled for only some rows; it gives once, few, many or a size class.

v_gene: TRBV6-1; d_gene: .; abundance: .; j_gene: TRBJ2-5; CDR3aa: CASSEGAGARETQYF; CDR3nt: TGTGCCAGCAGTGAGGGCGCAGGGGCCCGAGAGACCCAGTACTTC
v_gene: TRBV18; d_gene: .; abundance: .; j_gene: TRBJ1-1; CDR3aa: CASSPPAGLDTEAFF; CDR3nt: TGTGCCAGCTCACCACCGGCAGGGTTGGACACTGAAGCTTTCTTT
v_gene: TRBV11-2; d_gene: .; abundance: few; j_gene: TRBJ1-5; CDR3aa: CASSSGGTGQPQHF; CDR3nt: TGTGCCAGCAGCTCGGGGGGAACTGGGCAGCCCCAGCATTTT
v_gene: TRBV6-5; d_gene: .; abundance: .; j_gene: TRBJ1-5; CDR3aa: CASSWWQGIDQPQHF; CDR3nt: TGTGCCAGCAGTTGGTGGCAGGGTATCGATCAGCCCCAGCATTTT
v_gene: TRBV7-2; d_gene: TRBD1; abundance: few; j_gene: TRBJ1-4; CDR3aa: CASSLVGLWTGGEKLFF; CDR3nt: TGTGCCAGCAGCTTAGTAGGATTATGGACAGGGGGCGAAAAACTGTTTTTT
v_gene: TRBV28; d_gene: .; abundance: .; j_gene: TRBJ1-2; CDR3aa: CASSFSSYGYTF; CDR3nt: TGTGCCAGCAGTTTCAGTTCCTATGGCTACACCTTC
v_gene: TRBV10-3; d_gene: .; abundance: .; j_gene: TRBJ1-2; CDR3aa: CAVGVKGGLGYTF; CDR3nt: TGTGCCGTAGGGGTCAAGGGGGGCCTTGGCTACACCTTC
v_gene: TRBV30; d_gene: TRBD2; abundance: .; j_gene: TRBJ2-7; CDR3aa: CAWVLAGGPSYEQYF; CDR3nt: TGTGCCTGGGTACTAGCGGGAGGGCCCTCGTACGAGCAGTACTTC
v_gene: TRBV27; d_gene: .; abundance: .; j_gene: TRBJ1-2; CDR3aa: CASSLKPRGRAGGGYTF; CDR3nt: TGTGCCAGCAGTTTAAAGCCTCGGGGCAGAGCCGGGGGTGGCTACACCTTC
v_gene: TRBV20-1; d_gene: .; abundance: few; j_gene: TRBJ2-4; CDR3aa: CSARGGLNIQYF; CDR3nt: TGCAGTGCTAGGGGGGGCCTCAACATTCAGTACTTC
v_gene: TRBV12-5; d_gene: .; abundance: few; j_gene: TRBJ2-7; CDR3aa: CASGPTSGASYEQYF; CDR3nt: TGTGCTAGTGGTCCCACTTCAGGGGCTTCCTACGAGCAGTACTTC
v_gene: TRBV5-1; d_gene: .; abundance: few; j_gene: TRBJ1-6; CDR3aa: CASSLDSVAQGNSPLHF; CDR3nt: TGCGCCAGCAGCTTGGATAGTGTGGCACAGGGTAATTCACCCCTCCACTTT
v_gene: TRBV6-2/TRBV6-3; d_gene: .; abundance: .; j_gene: TRBJ2-2; CDR3aa: CASSYKGELFF; CDR3nt: TGTGCCAGCAGTTATAAGGGGGAGCTGTTTTTT
v_gene: TRBV5-1; d_gene: .; abundance: many; j_gene: TRBJ2-7; CDR3aa: CASRISAFSYEQYF; CDR3nt: TGCGCCAGCAGAATTAGCGCCTTCTCCTACGAGCAGTACTTC
v_gene: TRBV7-9; d_gene: .; abundance: .; j_gene: TRBJ2-3; CDR3aa: CASTLADTQPGDTQYF; CDR3nt: TGTGCCAGTACCCTAGCAGACACCCAACCGGGAGATACGCAGTATTTT
v_gene: TRBV7-9; d_gene: .; abundance: .; j_gene: TRBJ1-4; CDR3aa: CASSPRTATTNEKLFF; CDR3nt: TGTGCCAGCAGCCCTCGGACGGCCACAACTAATGAAAAACTGTTTTTT
v_gene: TRBV27; d_gene: .; abundance: .; j_gene: TRBJ2-3; CDR3aa: CASSLYSGAEIRTQYF; CDR3nt: TGTGCCAGCAGTTTATATAGCGGCGCAGAAATCCGTACGCAGTATTTT
v_gene: TRBV9; d_gene: TRBD1; abundance: few; j_gene: TRBJ2-3; CDR3aa: CASSEWDRTTDTQYF; CDR3nt: TGTGCCAGCAGCGAATGGGACAGGACCACAGATACGCAGTATTTT
v_gene: TRBV29-1; d_gene: .; abundance: few; j_gene: TRBJ2-3; CDR3aa: CSLLKGSTDTQYF; CDR3nt: TGCAGTCTTCTCAAGGGGAGTACAGATACGCAGTATTTT
v_gene: TRBV12-3/TRBV12-4; d_gene: .; abundance: many; j_gene: TRBJ1-2; CDR3aa: CASSGTGGSYGYTF; CDR3nt: TGTGCCAGCAGTGGGACGGGGGGGAGCTATGGCTACACCTTC
v_gene: TRBV9; d_gene: TRBD1; abundance: .; j_gene: TRBJ1-1; CDR3aa: CASSASRMGQGMNTEAFF; CDR3nt: TGTGCCAGCAGCGCCAGTCGGATGGGACAGGGGATGAACACTGAAGCTTTCTTT
v_gene: TRBV7-9; d_gene: .; abundance: .; j_gene: TRBJ2-5; CDR3aa: CASSLGLVPQETQYF; CDR3nt: TGTGCCAGCAGCTTGGGGTTAGTACCTCAAGAGACCCAGTACTTC
v_gene: TRBV11-2; d_gene: .; abundance: .; j_gene: TRBJ1-6; CDR3aa: CASSFEGDSPLHF; CDR3nt: TGTGCCAGCAGCTTCGAGGGTGATTCACCCCTCCACTTT
v_gene: TRBV10-3; d_gene: .; abundance: .; j_gene: TRBJ1-2; CDR3aa: CASTETAIKVF; CDR3nt: TGTGCCAGCACCGAGACAGCGATAAAAGTCTTC
v_gene: TRBV12-3/TRBV12-4; d_gene: TRBD2; abundance: few; j_gene: TRBJ2-5; CDR3aa: CASRLAGGTETQYF; CDR3nt: TGTGCCAGCAGGCTAGCGGGGGGTACGGAGACCCAGTACTTC
v_gene: TRBV27; d_gene: .; abundance: .; j_gene: TRBJ2-6; CDR3aa: CASSSRGPAGANVLTF; CDR3nt: TGTGCCAGCAGTAGTCGGGGGCCTGCTGGGGCCAACGTCCTGACTTTC
v_gene: TRBV12-3/TRBV12-4; d_gene: .; abundance: few; j_gene: TRBJ2-1; CDR3aa: CASSTYGTEQFF; CDR3nt: TGTGCCAGCAGTACGTACGGGACAGAGCAGTTCTTC
v_gene: TRBV3-1; d_gene: TRBD2; abundance: few; j_gene: TRBJ2-7; CDR3aa: CASSAGWRREKYEQYF; CDR3nt: TGTGCCAGCAGCGCGGGATGGAGGCGGGAGAAATACGAGCAGTACTTC
v_gene: TRBV11-2; d_gene: TRBD1; abundance: few; j_gene: TRBJ2-1; CDR3aa: CASSLFRDRGISSYNEQFF; CDR3nt: TGTGCCAGCAGCTTATTCCGGGACAGGGGGATTAGCTCCTACAATGAGCAGTTCTTC
v_gene: TRBV12-3/TRBV12-4; d_gene: .; abundance: few; j_gene: TRBJ1-5; CDR3aa: CASSSRMGPQHF; CDR3nt: TGTGCCAGCAGTTCCCGGATGGGGCCCCAGCATTTT